This T cell receptor (beta chain) was obtained from a study of cytomegalovirus exposure and HLA in healthy donors. This clone was counted a few times. Its antigen remains unidentified. Study-wide results and caveats: Sequencing likely caused a cluster of highly shared sequence variants.

Germline CDR1 MNHNS, CDR2 SASEGT. The CDR3 is made up of 14 amino acids. Trimming stripped 4 bases from V and 3 bases from J, with 7 bases between. PCR amplification relied on 60 Vbeta primers (plus 13 Jbeta primers). Per the original methods: Later, tens of millions of unique TCR beta chains were counted in an analysis, and some 9.9 million of them were shared. Here immunoSEQ multiplex PCR was the method, and the copy in TCRdb shows in-frame clones only, minus some. V, J and clone size derive from that table, while D and trimming were established from the DNA sequence. The sample includes 150,000 to 200,000 clones, roughly 85% of them seen just once.

V is TRBV6-1 and J is TRBJ2-6; D call uncertain. The sample comprised PBMCs. The origin of this receptor is a woman in her 50s in good health and CMV-seropositive. The CDR3 coding sequence is TGTGCCAGCAGTGTTCGCGTTGGGGCCAACGTCCTGACTTTC. Translating it yields CASSVRVGANVLTF.